This TCR beta chain came from a study of blood T cells in healthy people across ages. A second PCR of about 7 to 11 cycles used a sample-barcoded 5' primer and a J-beta primer mix. TCRdb used MiXCR to reprocess the 5' RACE reads, holding one entry per CDR3 protein. The sample shows approximately 1,000,000 distinct CDR3 sequences, around 43% of them seen only once. This CDR3 has 11 residues. V was trimmed by 7 bases and J by 5 bases, leaving 11 bases between them. The germline V gene encodes CDR1 SQVTM and CDR2 ANQGSEA. Each sample gave at least 6.5 million isolated PBMCs. Samples each yielded at least 6 micrograms of total RNA.

This TCR was sampled from a woman in her sixties or seventies in good health. This chain joins TRBV29-1 and TRBJ1-1; no reliable D call. The sample consisted of blood. The CDR3 DNA follows: TGCAGCGCCGCGTTTGCGACTGAAGCTTTCTTT. It codes for CSAAFATEAFF.